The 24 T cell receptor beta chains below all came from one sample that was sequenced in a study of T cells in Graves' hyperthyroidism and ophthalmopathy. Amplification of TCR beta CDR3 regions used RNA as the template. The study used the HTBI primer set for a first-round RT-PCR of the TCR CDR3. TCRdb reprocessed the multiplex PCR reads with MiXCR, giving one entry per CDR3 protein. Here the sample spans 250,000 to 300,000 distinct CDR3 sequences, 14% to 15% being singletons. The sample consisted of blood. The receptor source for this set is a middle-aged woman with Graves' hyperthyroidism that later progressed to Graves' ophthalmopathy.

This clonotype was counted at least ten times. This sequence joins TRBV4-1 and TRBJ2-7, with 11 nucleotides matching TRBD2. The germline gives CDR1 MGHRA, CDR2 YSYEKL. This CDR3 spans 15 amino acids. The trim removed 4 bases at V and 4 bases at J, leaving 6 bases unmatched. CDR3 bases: TGCGCCAGCAGCCGGGCCGGGACTAGCGGATACGAGCAGTACTTC. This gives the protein CASSRAGTSGYEQYF.

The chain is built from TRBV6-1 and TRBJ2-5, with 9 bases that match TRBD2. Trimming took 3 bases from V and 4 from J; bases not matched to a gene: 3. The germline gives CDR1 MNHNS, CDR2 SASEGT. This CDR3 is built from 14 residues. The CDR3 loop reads CASSELAGRETQYF. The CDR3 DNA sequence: TGTGCCAGCAGTGAGCTAGCGGGACGAGAGACCCAGTACTTC.

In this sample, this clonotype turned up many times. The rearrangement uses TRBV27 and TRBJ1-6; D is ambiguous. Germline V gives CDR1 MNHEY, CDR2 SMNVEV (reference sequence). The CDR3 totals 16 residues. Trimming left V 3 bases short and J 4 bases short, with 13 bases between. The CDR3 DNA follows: TGTGCCAGCAGTTTGGGCAGCCCAGCTTATAATTCACCCCTCCACTTT. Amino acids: CASSLGSPAYNSPLHF.

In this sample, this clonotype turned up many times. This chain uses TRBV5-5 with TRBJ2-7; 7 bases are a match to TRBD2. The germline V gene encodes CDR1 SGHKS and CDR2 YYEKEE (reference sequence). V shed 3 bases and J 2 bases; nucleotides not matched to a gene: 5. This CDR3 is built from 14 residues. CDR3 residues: CASSSTREAYEQYF. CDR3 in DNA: TGTGCCAGCAGCTCAACCCGGGAGGCCTACGAGCAGTACTTC.

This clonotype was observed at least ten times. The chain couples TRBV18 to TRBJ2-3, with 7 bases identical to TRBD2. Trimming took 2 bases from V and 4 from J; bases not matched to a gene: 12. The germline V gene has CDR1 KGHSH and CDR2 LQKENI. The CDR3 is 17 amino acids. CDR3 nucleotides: TGTGCCAGCTCACCAATTTACGGCGGGGGAGTGGCAGATACGCAGTATTTT. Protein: CASSPIYGGGVADTQYF.

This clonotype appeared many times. The CDR3 loop reads CASSLGLADPETQYF. Here the CDR3 DNA reads TGTGCCAGCAGCTTGGGACTAGCGGACCCCGAGACCCAGTACTTC. V usage is TRBV5-8 and J usage is TRBJ2-5; 9 bases are a match to TRBD2. There are 15 residues in the CDR3. CDR1 is SGHTS, CDR2 YDEGEE, per germline. The J segment lost 5 bases and the V segment lost 0 bases, leaving 5 bases of the junction unmatched.

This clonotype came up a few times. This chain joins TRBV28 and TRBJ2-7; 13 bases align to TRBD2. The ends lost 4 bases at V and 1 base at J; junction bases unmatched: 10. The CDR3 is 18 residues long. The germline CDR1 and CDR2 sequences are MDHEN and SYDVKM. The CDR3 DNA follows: TGTGCCAGCAGTTCATCCGGGACTAGCGGGAAAGTGTCCTACGAGCAGTACTTC. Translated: CASSSSGTSGKVSYEQYF.

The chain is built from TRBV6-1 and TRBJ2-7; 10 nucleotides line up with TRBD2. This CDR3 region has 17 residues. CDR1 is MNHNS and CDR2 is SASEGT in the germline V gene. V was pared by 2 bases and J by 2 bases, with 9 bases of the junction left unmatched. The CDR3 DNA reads TGTGCCAGCAGTGAAAAGCTAGCGGGAGTTCAACCCTACGAGCAGTACTTC. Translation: CASSEKLAGVQPYEQYF.

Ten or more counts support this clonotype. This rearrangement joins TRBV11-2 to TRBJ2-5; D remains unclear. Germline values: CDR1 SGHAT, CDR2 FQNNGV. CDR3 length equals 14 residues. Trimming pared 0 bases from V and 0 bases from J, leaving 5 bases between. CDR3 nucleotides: TGTGCCAGCAGCTTAGAAGCGAACCAAGAGACCCAGTACTTC. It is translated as CASSLEANQETQYF. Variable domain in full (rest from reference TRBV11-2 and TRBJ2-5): EAGVAQSPRYKIIEKRQSVAFWCNPISGHATLYWYQQILGQGPKLLIQFQNNGVVDDSQLPKDRFSAERLKGVDSTLKIQPAKLEDSAVYLCASSLEANQETQYFGPGTRLLVL.

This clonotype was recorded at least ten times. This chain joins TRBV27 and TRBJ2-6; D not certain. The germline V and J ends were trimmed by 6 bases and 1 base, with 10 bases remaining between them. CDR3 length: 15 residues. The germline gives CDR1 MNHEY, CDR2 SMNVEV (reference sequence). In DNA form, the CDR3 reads TGTGCCAGCAGAACAAGTGGGTCTGGGGCCAACGTCCTGACTTTC. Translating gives CASRTSGSGANVLTF.

CDR3 nucleotide sequence: TGTGCCATCAGTGCGTCGATCAAACAGGGACACAATCAGCCCCAGCATTTT. It specifies CAISASIKQGHNQPQHF. The V and J genes are TRBV10-3 and TRBJ1-5, with a possible D match to TRBD1 (6 bases). This CDR3 is built from 17 residues. V lost 4 bases and J lost 3, with 19 bases in between. Germline lookup yields CDR1 ENHRY and CDR2 SYGVKD.

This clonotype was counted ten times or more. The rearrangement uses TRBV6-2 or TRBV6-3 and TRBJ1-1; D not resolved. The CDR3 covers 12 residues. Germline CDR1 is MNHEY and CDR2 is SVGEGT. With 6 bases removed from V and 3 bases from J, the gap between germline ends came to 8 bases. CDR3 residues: CASSRGHTEAFF. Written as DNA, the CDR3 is TGTGCCAGCAGCCGCGGACACACTGAAGCTTTCTTT.

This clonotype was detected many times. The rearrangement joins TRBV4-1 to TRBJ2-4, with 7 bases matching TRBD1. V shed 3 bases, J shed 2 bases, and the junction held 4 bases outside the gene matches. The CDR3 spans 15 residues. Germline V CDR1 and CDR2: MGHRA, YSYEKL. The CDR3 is CASSQGTEPKNIQYF. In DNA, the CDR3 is TGCGCCAGCAGCCAGGGGACAGAACCCAAAAACATTCAGTACTTC.

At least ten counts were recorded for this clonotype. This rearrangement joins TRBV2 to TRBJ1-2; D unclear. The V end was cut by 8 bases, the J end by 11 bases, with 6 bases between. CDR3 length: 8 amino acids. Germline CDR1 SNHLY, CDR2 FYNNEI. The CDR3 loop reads CASGRYTF. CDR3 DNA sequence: TGTGCCAGCGGACGATACACCTTC.

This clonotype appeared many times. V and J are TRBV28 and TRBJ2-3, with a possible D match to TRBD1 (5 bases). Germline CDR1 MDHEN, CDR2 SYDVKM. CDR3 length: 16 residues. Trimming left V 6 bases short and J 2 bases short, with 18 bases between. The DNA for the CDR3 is TGTGCCAGCAGCTCCGTCTGGGGCAGGTTCACAGATACGCAGTATTTT. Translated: CASSSVWGRFTDTQYF. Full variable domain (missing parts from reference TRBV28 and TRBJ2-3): DVKVTQSSRYLVKRTGEKVFLECVQDMDHENMFWYRQDPGLGLRLIYFSYDVKMKEKGDIPEGYSVSREKKERFSLILESASTNQTSMYLCASSSVWGRFTDTQYFGPGTRLTVL.

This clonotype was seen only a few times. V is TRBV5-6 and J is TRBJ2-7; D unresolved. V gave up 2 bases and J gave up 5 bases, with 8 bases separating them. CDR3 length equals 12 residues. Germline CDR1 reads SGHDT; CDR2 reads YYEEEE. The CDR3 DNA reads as TGTGCCAGCAGCTTCTTTAGTAACGAGCAGTACTTC. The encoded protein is CASSFFSNEQYF. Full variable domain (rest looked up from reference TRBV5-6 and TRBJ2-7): DAGVTQSPTHLIKTRGQQVTLRCSPKSGHDTVSWYQQALGQGPQFIFQYYEEEERQRGNFPDRFSGHQFPNYSSELNVNALLLGDSALYLCASSFFSNEQYFGPGTRLTVT.

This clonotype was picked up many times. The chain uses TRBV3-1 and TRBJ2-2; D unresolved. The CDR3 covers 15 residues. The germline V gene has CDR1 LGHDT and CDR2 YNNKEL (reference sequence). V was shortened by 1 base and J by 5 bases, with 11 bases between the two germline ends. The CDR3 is CASSQVDGVTGELFF. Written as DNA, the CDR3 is TGTGCCAGCAGCCAAGTTGATGGGGTAACCGGGGAGCTGTTTTTT. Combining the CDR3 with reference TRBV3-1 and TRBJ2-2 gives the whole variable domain DTAVSQTPKYLVTQMGNDKSIKCEQNLGHDTMYWYKQDSKKFLKIMFSYNNKELIINETVPNRFSPKSPDKAHLNLHINSLELGDSAVYFCASSQVDGVTGELFFGEGSRLTVL.

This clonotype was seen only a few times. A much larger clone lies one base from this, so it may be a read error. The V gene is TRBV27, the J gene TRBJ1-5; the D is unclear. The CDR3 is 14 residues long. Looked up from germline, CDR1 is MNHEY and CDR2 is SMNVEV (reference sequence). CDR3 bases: TGTGTCAGCAGTTTACAAGGGAGCAATCAGCCCCAGCATTTT. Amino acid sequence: CVSSLQGSNQPQHF.

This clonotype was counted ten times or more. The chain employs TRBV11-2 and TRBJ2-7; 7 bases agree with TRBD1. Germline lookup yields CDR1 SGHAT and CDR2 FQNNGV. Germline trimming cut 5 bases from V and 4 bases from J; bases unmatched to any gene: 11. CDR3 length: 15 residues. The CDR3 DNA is TGTGCCAGCAGCGATCAACGACAGGGTTCGTACGAGCAGTACTTC. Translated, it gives CASSDQRQGSYEQYF. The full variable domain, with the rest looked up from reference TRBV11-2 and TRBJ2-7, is EAGVAQSPRYKIIEKRQSVAFWCNPISGHATLYWYQQILGQGPKLLIQFQNNGVVDDSQLPKDRFSAERLKGVDSTLKIQPAKLEDSAVYLCASSDQRQGSYEQYFGPGTRLTVT.

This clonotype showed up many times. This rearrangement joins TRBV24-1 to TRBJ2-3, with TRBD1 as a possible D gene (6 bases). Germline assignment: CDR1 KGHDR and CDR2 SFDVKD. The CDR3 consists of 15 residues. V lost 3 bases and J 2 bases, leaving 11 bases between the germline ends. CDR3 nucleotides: TGTGCCACCAGTGATGAGAACAGGGACACAGATACGCAGTATTTT. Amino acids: CATSDENRDTDTQYF.

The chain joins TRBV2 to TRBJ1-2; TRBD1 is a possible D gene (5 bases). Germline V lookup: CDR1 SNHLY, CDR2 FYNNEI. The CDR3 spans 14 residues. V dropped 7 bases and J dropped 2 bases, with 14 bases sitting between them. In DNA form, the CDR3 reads TGTGCCAGCATCCGACAGTACGACAACTATGGCTACACCTTC. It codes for CASIRQYDNYGYTF.

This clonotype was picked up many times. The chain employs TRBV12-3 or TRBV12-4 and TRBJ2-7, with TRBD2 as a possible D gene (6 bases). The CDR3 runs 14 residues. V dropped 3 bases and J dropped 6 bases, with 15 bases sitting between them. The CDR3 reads CASSFSEEGLEQYF. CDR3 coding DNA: TGTGCCAGCAGTTTCAGCGAGGAGGGCCTCGAGCAGTACTTC.

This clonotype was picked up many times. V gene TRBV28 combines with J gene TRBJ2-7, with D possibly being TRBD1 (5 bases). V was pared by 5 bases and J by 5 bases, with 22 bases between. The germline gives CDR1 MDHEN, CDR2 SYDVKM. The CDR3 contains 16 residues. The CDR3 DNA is TGTGCCAGCAGTCTACATCAGGGCCGGCTTCAGGACGAGCAGTACTTC. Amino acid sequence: CASSLHQGRLQDEQYF.

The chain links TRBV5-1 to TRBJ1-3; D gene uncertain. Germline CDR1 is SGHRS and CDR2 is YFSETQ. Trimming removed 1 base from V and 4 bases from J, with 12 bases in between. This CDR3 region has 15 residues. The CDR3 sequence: CASSLFHNYGNTIYF. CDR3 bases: TGCGCCAGCAGCTTGTTTCACAACTACGGAAACACCATATATTTT.